This T cell receptor (beta chain) emerged from a study of T cell responses to AZD1222 COVID-19 vaccine. Generated by immunoSEQ multiplex PCR, the TCRdb table keeps only in-frame clones and is missing some. The sample holds about 140,000 clones, around 90% seen once. Sequences were derived from peripheral blood, sampled on day 0 of AZD1222 vaccination. The TCR was taken from an adult in good health.

CDR3 in amino acids: CASSLEASGISDTQYF. The CDR3, as DNA: TGCGCCAGCAGCTTGGAGGCTAGCGGGATTTCAGATACGCAGTATTTT. The chain joins TRBV5-1 to TRBJ2-3; 9 bases line up with TRBD2. Germline CDR1 is SGHRS and CDR2 is YFSETQ. Trimming took 0 bases from V and 4 from J; bases not matched to a gene: 6. CDR3 length equals 16 residues.